The source of this T cell receptor (beta chain) is a study of patients and donors after allogeneic stem cell transplantation. MiXCR, run by TCRdb on the RT-PCR reads, gives a single entry per CDR3 protein. The sample lists some 880,000 distinct CDR3 sequences; approximately 18% were seen once. CDR3 size: 15 residues. The germline CDR1 and CDR2 sequences are MGHDK and SYGVNS. The V and J ends lost 2 bases and 7 bases, in that order; junction bases with no gene match: 5. This clonotype has a handful of counts. Material: blood, either unsorted or a sorted T cell fraction (not recorded which). The chain has TRBV25-1 and TRBJ1-6; 7 bases align to TRBD1. This TCR came from a human donor who was either an allogeneic HSCT recipient or a stem cell or donor lymphocyte infusion donor (not recorded which). It is not recorded whose cells these are; they may come from a transplant donor. The DNA for the CDR3 is TGTGCCAGCAGTGAACCCGGGGACAGAAATTCACCCCTCCACTTT. This gives the protein CASSEPGDRNSPLHF.